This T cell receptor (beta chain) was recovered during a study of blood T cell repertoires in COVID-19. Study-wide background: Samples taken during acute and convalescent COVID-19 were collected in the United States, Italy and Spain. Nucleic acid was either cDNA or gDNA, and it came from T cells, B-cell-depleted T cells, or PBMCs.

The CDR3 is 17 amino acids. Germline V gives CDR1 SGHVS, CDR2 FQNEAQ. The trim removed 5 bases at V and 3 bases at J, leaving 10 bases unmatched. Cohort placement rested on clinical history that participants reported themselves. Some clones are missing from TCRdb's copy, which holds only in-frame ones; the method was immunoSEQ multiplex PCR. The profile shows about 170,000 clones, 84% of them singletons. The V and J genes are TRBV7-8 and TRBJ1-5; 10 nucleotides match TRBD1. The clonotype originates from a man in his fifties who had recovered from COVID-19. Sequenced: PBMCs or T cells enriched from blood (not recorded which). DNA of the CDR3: TGTGCCAGCAGCCGAGGGACAGGGGCACTTTACAATCAGCCCCAGCATTTT. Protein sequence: CASSRGTGALYNQPQHF.